These 17 T cell receptor beta chains came from one sample sequenced in a study of blood T cell repertoires in COVID-19. Assay: immunoSEQ multiplex PCR; the TCRdb copy retains only in-frame clones and omits some. Of about 160,000 clones listed, around 92% were seen once; the top ten hold more than 4.5%. The source material was peripheral blood. These TCRs come from a man aged 25 to 45 with COVID-19, enrolled during active disease.

The chain is built from TRBV27 and TRBJ1-4; unclear D gene. Germline values: CDR1 MNHEY, CDR2 SMNVEV (reference sequence). Trimming removed 2 bases from V and 4 bases from J, with 11 bases in between. The CDR3 runs 15 residues. CDR3 nucleotide sequence: TGTGCCAGCAGTTTAATGGAGGGAGGTAATGAAAAACTGTTTTTT. Protein sequence: CASSLMEGGNEKLFF.

This sequence joins TRBV4-1 and TRBJ1-6; no clear D. The CDR3 is made up of 15 amino acids. V gave up 2 bases and J gave up 9 bases, with 14 bases separating them. Germline-derived CDR1 and CDR2 are MGHRA and YSYEKL. DNA of the CDR3: TGCGCCAGCAGCCAACCGACACGTCGCGCTTCACCCCTCCACTTT. Translation: CASSQPTRRASPLHF.

This clone showed up just once. The chain recombines TRBV18 with TRBJ1-4, with D possibly matching TRBD1 (6 bases). CDR3 length: 14 amino acids. Germline loops: CDR1 KGHSH, CDR2 LQKENI. The V end lost 3 bases, the J end lost 8 bases, and 13 bases lay between the germline ends. CDR3 residues: CASSPRGTQEKLFF. Here the CDR3 DNA reads TGTGCCAGCTCACCTAGGGGGACGCAAGAAAAACTGTTTTTT.

V is TRBV13 and J is TRBJ1-1; D uncertain. The CDR3 contains 14 residues. Per the germline V gene, CDR1 is PRHDT and CDR2 is FYEKMQ (reference sequence). V was clipped by 4 bases and J by 4 bases, with 13 bases between them. The CDR3: CASSWEGITTEAFF. CDR3 bases: TGTGCCAGCAGCTGGGAGGGAATTACCACTGAAGCTTTCTTT.

The genes are TRBV5-3 and TRBJ2-2, with 9 positions matching TRBD2. TRBV5-3 is known as an ORF, though its function is uncertain. V was pared by 2 bases and J by 7 bases, with 6 bases of the junction left unmatched. The CDR3 extends over 15 amino acids. This CDR3 reads CARSFGGRAVGELFF. DNA of the CDR3: TGTGCCAGAAGCTTTGGCGGGAGGGCCGTCGGGGAGCTGTTTTTT.

V usage is TRBV5-1 and J usage is TRBJ1-4, with TRBD1 matching over 11 bases. The CDR3 runs 17 residues. Germline V gives CDR1 SGHRS, CDR2 YFSETQ. After removal of 3 bases from V and 4 bases from J, the junction contained 8 bases not matched to a gene. The CDR3 DNA is TGCGCCAGCAGCTCCCGGACAGGGGGCGGCGGTAATGAAAAACTGTTTTTT. This gives the protein CASSSRTGGGGNEKLFF.

This rearrangement joins TRBV2 to TRBJ2-7, with D tentatively TRBD1 (5 bases). The CDR3 contains 14 residues. The ends were cut back, 6 bases at V and 0 bases at J, with 12 bases in the middle. Germline CDR1 SNHLY, CDR2 FYNNEI. The CDR3 DNA follows: TGTGCCAGCAGGCGTACGGACATCTCCTACGAGCAGTACTTC. This gives the protein CASRRTDISYEQYF.

With respect to this clone: This CDR3 is also generated by other DNA sequences in the sample. This chain links TRBV11-2 with TRBJ1-2; 7 bases agree with TRBD1. Germline V gene data show CDR1 as SGHAT and CDR2 as FQNNGV. V was pared by 4 bases and J by 4 bases, with 6 bases of the junction left unmatched. This CDR3 has 14 residues. The CDR3: CASSSRQGAYGYTF. DNA of the CDR3: TGTGCCAGCAGCTCCCGACAGGGCGCCTATGGCTACACCTTC.

The chain has TRBV21-1 and TRBJ1-2; the DNA was not compared with TRBD1, the D call given in the table. TRBV21-1 represents a pseudogene. The CDR3 length is 15 residues. The CDR3 protein is CASSKGTVSNYGYTF. CDR3 sequence (DNA): TGTGCCAGCAGCAAAGGAACAGTCTCTAACTATGGCTACACCTTC.

DNA of the CDR3: TGTGCCAGCGGGCGACAGGCGAATCAGCCCCAGCATTTT. It encodes CASGRQANQPQHF. The chain is built from TRBV18 and TRBJ1-5; the D gene is possibly TRBD1 (6 bases). The length of the CDR3 is 13 residues. Per germline, CDR1 KGHSH and CDR2 LQKENI. Trimming removed 8 bases at V and 4 bases at J, with 12 bases between.

The gene calls are TRBV6-5 and TRBJ2-5, with D perhaps matching TRBD1 (5 bases). V was shortened by 0 bases and J by 2 bases, with 13 bases between the two germline ends. Germline assignment: CDR1 MNHEY and CDR2 SVGAGI. CDR3 length equals 16 residues. CDR3 nucleotides: TGTGCCAGCAGTTACTCCCCGCAGGGCAATCAAGAGACCCAGTACTTC. It encodes CASSYSPQGNQETQYF.

V is TRBV6-6 and J is TRBJ1-1; a possible D gene is TRBD1 (6 bases). CDR3 length equals 16 residues. The ends were cut back, 6 bases at V and 0 bases at J, with 17 bases in the middle. Germline loops: CDR1 MNHNY, CDR2 SVGAGI (reference sequence). The CDR3 nucleotides are TGTGCCAGCAGACAAACCGGGACACAACTGAACACTGAAGCTTTCTTT. Its translation: CASRQTGTQLNTEAFF.

This sequence joins TRBV24-1 and TRBJ2-1, with 14 nucleotides matching TRBD2. Trimming removed 2 bases from V and 3 bases from J; junction bases left unmatched: 8. Per the germline V gene, CDR1 is KGHDR and CDR2 is SFDVKD. The CDR3 runs 19 residues. CDR3 DNA: TGTGCCACCAGTGATTGGGGGACTAGCGGGAGTGGGAGCTACAATGAGCAGTTCTTC. This gives the protein CATSDWGTSGSGSYNEQFF.

This clone appeared once. V and J are TRBV19 and TRBJ2-4, with D possibly matching TRBD1 (6 bases). The CDR3 consists of 15 residues. V shed 10 bases and J shed 0 bases, with 16 bases lying between them. CDR1 and CDR2 (germline): LNHDA, SQIVND (reference sequence). The CDR3 is CATSTGPLAKNIQYF. For the CDR3, the DNA is TGTGCCACTTCGACAGGTCCCCTAGCCAAAAACATTCAGTACTTC. Full variable domain (missing parts from reference TRBV19 and TRBJ2-4): DGGITQSPKYLFRKEGQNVTLSCEQNLNHDAMYWYRQDPGQGLRLIYYSQIVNDFQKGDIAEGYSVSREKKESFPLTVTSAQKNPTAFYLCATSTGPLAKNIQYFGAGTRLSVL.

The V call is TRBV6-2 or TRBV6-3, the J call TRBJ1-4, with D tentatively TRBD1 (6 bases). There are 16 residues in the CDR3. Deletions cut 4 bases from V and 8 bases from J, with 20 bases between. The germline V gene encodes CDR1 MNHEY and CDR2 SVGEGT. CDR3 in DNA: TGTGCCAGCAGTTCCCCGAACAGGGCGGGAGGAGAAAAACTGTTTTTT. It specifies CASSSPNRAGGEKLFF.

The gene calls are TRBV28 and TRBJ2-6, with 8 nucleotides matching TRBD1. Unmatched junction bases numbered 2, after V lost 8 bases and J lost 2 bases. From germline, CDR1 is MDHEN and CDR2 SYDVKM. The CDR3 contains 14 residues. The DNA for the CDR3 is TGTGCCAGCCAGACAGGGGCTGGGGCCAACGTCCTGACTTTC. Its protein product is CASQTGAGANVLTF. Supplemented by reference TRBV28 and TRBJ2-6, the full variable domain reads DVKVTQSSRYLVKRTGEKVFLECVQDMDHENMFWYRQDPGLGLRLIYFSYDVKMKEKGDIPEGYSVSREKKERFSLILESASTNQTSMYLCASQTGAGANVLTFGAGSRLTVL.

The genes are TRBV6-2 or TRBV6-3 and TRBJ2-1; D possibly corresponds to TRBD2 (7 bases). Deletions cut 0 bases from V and 9 bases from J, with 15 bases between. The CDR3 runs to 15 residues. CDR1 is MNHEY, CDR2 SVGEGT, per germline. The CDR3 DNA reads TGTGCCAGCAGTTACTCAAGGGGGGGGCAAGGTGAGCAGTTCTTC. Translated, it gives CASSYSRGGQGEQFF.